A selection of T cell receptor beta chains follows, all from one sample in a study of T cell changes during pregnancy in multiple sclerosis. Repertoires were generated with immunoSEQ multiplex PCR, while TCRdb's copy carries only in-frame clones and drops some. This table holds approximately 92,000 clones, roughly 92% found once. The sequenced sample was peripheral blood, obtained in the first trimester of pregnancy. The receptor set was obtained from a female donor with multiple sclerosis, enrolled in a pregnancy study. CDR3s include the opening cysteine and the closing phenylalanine or tryptophan. A D gene is named only where the DNA matches it firmly. Clone size is given for some rows only: seen once, a few or many times, or a class if the clone is expanded.

TRBJ2-1 | once | TRBV19 | NA | CASSGQVENEQFF | TGTGCCAGTAGTGGCCAGGTTGAGAATGAGCAGTTCTTC
TRBJ2-2 | NA | TRBV21-1 | NA | CASSKVSGTTNTGELFF | TGTGCCAGCAGCAAAGTGTCCGGGACTACCAACACCGGGGAGCTGTTTTTT
TRBJ2-7 | NA | TRBV25-1 | NA | CASSEYNQYYEQYF | TGTGCCAGCAGTGAATATAACCAGTACTACGAGCAGTACTTC
TRBJ1-3 | NA | TRBV5-1 | NA | CASSLSGSGNTIYF | TGCGCCAGCAGCTTATCAGGATCTGGAAACACCATATATTTT
TRBJ2-7 | NA | TRBV19 | TRBD2 | CASSAVAGYKVDYEQYF | TGTGCCAGTAGTGCAGTAGCGGGTTATAAAGTAGACTACGAGCAGTACTTC
TRBJ1-1 | NA | TRBV6-1 | TRBD1 | CASSDRGPRAEAFF | TGTGCCAGCAGTGACAGGGGGCCCCGGGCTGAAGCTTTCTTT
TRBJ2-7 | NA | TRBV2 | TRBD1 | CASSEIVGTGVPYEQYF | TGTGCCAGCAGTGAAATAGTGGGGACAGGGGTTCCCTACGAGCAGTACTTC
TRBJ2-2 | few | TRBV7-9 | NA | CASSLPGPNTGELFF | TGTGCCAGCAGCTTACCAGGGCCGAACACCGGGGAGCTGTTTTTT
TRBJ2-1 | NA | TRBV14 | NA | CASSPHSGSYNEQFF | TGTGCCAGCAGCCCCCATTCGGGCTCCTACAATGAGCAGTTCTTC
TRBJ1-2 | NA | TRBV29-1 | NA | CSVEGDRTNYGYTF | TGCAGCGTTGAGGGAGACAGGACTAACTATGGCTACACCTTC
TRBJ2-1 | once | TRBV25-1 | TRBD2 | CASSESKTSGNNEQFF | TGTGCCAGCAGTGAATCCAAGACTAGCGGGAACAATGAGCAGTTCTTC
TRBJ2-1 | NA | TRBV7-8 | TRBD2 | CASSQRTSGNNEQFF | TGTGCCAGCAGCCAACGGACTAGCGGGAACAATGAGCAGTTCTTC
TRBJ2-3 | NA | TRBV6-6 | NA | CASIKRQAYTDTQYF | TGTGCCAGCATCAAGAGACAGGCTTACACAGATACGCAGTATTTT
TRBJ2-7 | NA | TRBV9 | TRBD2 | CASSVAGTSGYEQYF | TGTGCCAGCAGCGTGGCCGGGACTAGTGGGTACGAGCAGTACTTC
TRBJ2-5 | NA | TRBV9 | NA | CASSFAEGGRGWYQETQYF | TGTGCCAGCAGCTTCGCGGAGGGGGGGCGCGGGTGGTACCAAGAGACCCAGTACTTC
TRBJ2-3 | NA | TRBV4-1 | NA | CASSQTSTDTQYF | TGCGCCAGCAGCCAAACAAGCACAGATACGCAGTATTTT